The T cell receptor (beta chain) under discussion was sequenced for a study of shared clonotypes between healthy human individuals. Study context: A donor's plate count was three for CD4 naive and three for CD4 memory; CD8 naive had two and CD8 memory one.

The input for sorted-subset replicate PCRs was about 210 ng DNA, approximately 30,000 T cell genomes. Profiling relied on immunoSEQ multiplex PCR, and the TCRdb table lists in-frame clones only, not all of them. The table has over 2,000,000 clones, roughly 95% seen once. The study, taken as a whole, reports: Generally, naive subsets (rather than memory subsets) showed larger estimated richness.

Worth noting for this clone: Its matching antigen is unknown.

Positive CCR7 selection of CD45RO-negative cells yielded the naive CD8 cells, and terminally differentiated effector memory CD45RA+ cells were excluded. The TCR was taken from a man between 18 and 29 years old in good health. Some clones in this sample may be carry-over from other donors' samples. The sample comprised naive CD8+ T cells from PBMCs.

CDR3 DNA sequence: TGTGCCAGCAGCGTATCAGGCGGACTAGCGGGGGGCGAGCAGTACTTC. This codes for CASSVSGGLAGGEQYF. This chain uses TRBV9 with TRBJ2-7, with 14 bases fitting TRBD2. Germline V gene sequence: CDR1 SGDLS, CDR2 YYNGEE. V dropped 1 base and J dropped 6; count of bases not matched to a gene: 6. The CDR3 length is 16 residues.